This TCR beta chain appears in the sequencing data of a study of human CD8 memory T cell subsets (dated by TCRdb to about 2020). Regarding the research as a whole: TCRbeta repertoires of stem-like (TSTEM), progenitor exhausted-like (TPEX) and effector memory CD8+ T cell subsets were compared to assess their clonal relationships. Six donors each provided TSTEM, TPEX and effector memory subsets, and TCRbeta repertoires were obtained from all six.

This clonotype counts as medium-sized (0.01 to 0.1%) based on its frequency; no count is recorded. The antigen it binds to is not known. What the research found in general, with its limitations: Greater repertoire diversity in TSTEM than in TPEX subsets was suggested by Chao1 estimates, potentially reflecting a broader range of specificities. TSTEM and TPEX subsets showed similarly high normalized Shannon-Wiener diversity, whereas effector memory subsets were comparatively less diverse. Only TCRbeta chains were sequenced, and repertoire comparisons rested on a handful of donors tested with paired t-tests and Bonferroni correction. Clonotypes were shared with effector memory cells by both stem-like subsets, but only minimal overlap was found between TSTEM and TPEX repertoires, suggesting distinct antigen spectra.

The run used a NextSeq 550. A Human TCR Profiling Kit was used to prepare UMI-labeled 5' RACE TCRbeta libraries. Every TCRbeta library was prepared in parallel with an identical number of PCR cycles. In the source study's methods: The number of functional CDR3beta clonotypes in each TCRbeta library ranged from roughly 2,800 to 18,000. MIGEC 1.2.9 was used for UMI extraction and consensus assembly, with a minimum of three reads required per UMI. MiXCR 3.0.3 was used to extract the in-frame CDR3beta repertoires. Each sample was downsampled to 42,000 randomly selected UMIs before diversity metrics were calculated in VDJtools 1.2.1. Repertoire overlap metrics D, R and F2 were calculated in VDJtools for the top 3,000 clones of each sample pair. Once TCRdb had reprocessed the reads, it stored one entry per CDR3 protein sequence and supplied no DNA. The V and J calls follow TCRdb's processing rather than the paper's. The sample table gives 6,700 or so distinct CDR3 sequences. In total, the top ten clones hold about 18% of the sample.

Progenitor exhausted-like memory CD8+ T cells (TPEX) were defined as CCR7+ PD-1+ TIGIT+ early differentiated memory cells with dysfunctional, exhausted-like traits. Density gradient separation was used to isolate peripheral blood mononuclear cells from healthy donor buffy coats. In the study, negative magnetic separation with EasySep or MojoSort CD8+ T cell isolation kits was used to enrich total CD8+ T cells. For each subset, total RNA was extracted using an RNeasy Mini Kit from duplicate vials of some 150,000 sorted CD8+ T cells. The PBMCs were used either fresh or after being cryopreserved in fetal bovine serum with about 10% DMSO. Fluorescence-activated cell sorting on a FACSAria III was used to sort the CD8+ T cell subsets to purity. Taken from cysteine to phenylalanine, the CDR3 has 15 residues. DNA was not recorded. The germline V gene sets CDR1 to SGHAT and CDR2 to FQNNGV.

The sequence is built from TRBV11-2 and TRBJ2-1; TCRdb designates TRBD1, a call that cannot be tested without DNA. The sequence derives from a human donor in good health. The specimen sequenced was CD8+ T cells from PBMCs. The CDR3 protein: CASSWDRDLSNEQFF.